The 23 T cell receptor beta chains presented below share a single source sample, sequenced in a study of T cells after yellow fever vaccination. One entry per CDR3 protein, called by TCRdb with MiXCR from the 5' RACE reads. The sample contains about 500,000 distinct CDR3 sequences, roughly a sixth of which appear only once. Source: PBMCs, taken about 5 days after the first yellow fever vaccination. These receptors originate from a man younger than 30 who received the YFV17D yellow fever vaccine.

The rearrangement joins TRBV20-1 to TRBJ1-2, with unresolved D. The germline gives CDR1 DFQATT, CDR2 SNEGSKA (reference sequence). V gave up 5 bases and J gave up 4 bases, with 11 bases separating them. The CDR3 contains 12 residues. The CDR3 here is CSAATTSYGYTF. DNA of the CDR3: TGCAGTGCTGCTACCACAAGCTATGGCTACACCTTC.

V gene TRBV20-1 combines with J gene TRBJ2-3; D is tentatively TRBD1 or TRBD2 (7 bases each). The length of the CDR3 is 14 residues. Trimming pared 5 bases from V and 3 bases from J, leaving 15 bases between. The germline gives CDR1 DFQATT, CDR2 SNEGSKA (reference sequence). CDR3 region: CSAQGGGRTDTQYF. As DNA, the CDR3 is TGCAGTGCTCAGGGGGGGGGCAGGACAGATACGCAGTATTTT.

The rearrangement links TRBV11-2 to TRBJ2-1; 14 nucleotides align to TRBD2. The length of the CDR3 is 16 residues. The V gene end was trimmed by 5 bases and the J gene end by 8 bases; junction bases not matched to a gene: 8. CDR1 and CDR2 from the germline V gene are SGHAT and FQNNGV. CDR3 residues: CASSEGTSGGWDEQFF. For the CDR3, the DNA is TGTGCCAGCAGCGAGGGGACTAGCGGGGGTTGGGATGAGCAGTTCTTC.

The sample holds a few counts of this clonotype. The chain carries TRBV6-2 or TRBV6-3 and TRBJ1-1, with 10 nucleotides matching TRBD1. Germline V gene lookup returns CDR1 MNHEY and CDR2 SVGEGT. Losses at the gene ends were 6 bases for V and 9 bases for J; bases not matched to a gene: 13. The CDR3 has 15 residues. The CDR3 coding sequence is TGTGCCAGCAGCCCTCCCGGGACAGGGGCCGACAAAGCTTTCTTT. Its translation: CASSPPGTGADKAFF.

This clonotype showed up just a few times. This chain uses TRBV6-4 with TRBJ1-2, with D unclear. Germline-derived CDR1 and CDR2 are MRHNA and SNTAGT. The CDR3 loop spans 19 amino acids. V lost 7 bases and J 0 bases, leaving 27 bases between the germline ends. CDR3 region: CASMGSTDTPSLANYGYTF. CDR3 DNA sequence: TGTGCCAGCATGGGATCCACGGATACTCCCTCGTTGGCTAACTATGGCTACACCTTC.

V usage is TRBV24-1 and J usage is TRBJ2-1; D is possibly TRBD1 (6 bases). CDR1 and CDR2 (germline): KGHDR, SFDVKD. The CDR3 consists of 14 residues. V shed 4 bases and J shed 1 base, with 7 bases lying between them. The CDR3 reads CATSDQGSYNEQFF. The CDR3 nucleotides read TGTGCCACCAGTGACCAGGGGTCCTACAATGAGCAGTTCTTC.

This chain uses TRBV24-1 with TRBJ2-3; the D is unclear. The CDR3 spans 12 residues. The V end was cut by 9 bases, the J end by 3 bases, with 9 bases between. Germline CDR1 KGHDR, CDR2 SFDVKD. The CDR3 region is CATGGQTDTQYF. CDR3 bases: TGTGCCACCGGTGGGCAAACAGATACGCAGTATTTT.

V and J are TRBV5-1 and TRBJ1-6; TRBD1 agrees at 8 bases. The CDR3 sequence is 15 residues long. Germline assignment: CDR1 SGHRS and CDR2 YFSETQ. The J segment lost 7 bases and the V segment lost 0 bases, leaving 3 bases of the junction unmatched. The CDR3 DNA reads TGCGCCAGCAGCTTGGGACAGGGGTTAAATTCACCCCTCCACTTT. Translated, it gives CASSLGQGLNSPLHF.

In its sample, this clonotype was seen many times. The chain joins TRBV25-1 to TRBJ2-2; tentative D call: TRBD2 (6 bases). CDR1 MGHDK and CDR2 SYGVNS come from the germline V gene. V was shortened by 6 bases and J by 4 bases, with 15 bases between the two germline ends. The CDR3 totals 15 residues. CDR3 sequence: CASSGAGSATGELFF. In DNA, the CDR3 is TGTGCCAGCAGCGGGGCGGGGTCGGCCACCGGGGAGCTGTTTTTT.

CDR3 loop: CASSRDARRAFF. The CDR3 region has the DNA TGTGCCAGCAGTCGGGACGCTCGACGAGCTTTCTTT. The gene calls are TRBV5-6 and TRBJ1-1; TRBD1 might be the D (5 bases). CDR1 and CDR2 from the germline V gene are SGHDT and YYEEEE. Trimming took off 5 bases at V and 10 bases at J, with 15 bases between the two ends. This CDR3 has 12 amino acids.

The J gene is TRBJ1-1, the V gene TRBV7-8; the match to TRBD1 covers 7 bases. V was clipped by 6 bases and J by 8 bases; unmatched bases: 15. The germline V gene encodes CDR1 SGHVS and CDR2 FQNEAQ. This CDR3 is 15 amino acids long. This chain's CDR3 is CASRRTRTGAVEAFF. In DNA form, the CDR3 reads TGTGCCAGCAGGCGTACGAGGACAGGTGCCGTGGAAGCTTTCTTT.

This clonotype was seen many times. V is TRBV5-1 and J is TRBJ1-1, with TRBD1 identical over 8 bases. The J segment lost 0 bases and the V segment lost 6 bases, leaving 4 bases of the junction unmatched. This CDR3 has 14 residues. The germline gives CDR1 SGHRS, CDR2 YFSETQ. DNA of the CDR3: TGCGCCAGCACCGTGACAGGGGTGAACACTGAAGCTTTCTTT. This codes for CASTVTGVNTEAFF.

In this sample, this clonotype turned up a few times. The CDR3 DNA follows: TGTGCCAGCAGTCTGACAGGGTGGAGCTACACCTTC. Its protein is CASSLTGWSYTF. V and J are TRBV12-3 or TRBV12-4 and TRBJ1-2; 7 nucleotides line up with TRBD1. Unmatched junction bases numbered 6, after V lost 5 bases and J lost 9 bases. The CDR3 runs 12 residues.

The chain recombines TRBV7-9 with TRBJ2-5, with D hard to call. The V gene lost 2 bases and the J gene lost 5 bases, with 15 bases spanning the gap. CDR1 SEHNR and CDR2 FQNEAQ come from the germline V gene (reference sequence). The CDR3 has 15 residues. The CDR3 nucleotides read TGTGCCAGCAGCTTACTACGTGGTGCGCGGGAGACCCAGTACTTC. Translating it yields CASSLLRGARETQYF.

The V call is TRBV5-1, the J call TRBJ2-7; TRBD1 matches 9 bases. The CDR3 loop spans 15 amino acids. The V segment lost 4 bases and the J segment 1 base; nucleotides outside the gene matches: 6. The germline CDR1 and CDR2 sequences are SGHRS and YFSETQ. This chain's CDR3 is CASSAGTGWSYEQYF. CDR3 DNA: TGCGCCAGCAGCGCCGGGACAGGGTGGTCCTACGAGCAGTACTTC.

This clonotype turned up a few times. The CDR3: CSVEIGQARSDTQYF. CDR3 nucleotide sequence: TGCAGCGTTGAAATTGGGCAGGCTAGGTCAGATACGCAGTATTTT. The chain is built from TRBV29-1 and TRBJ2-3; D not resolved. This CDR3 comprises 15 residues. V was trimmed by 2 bases and J by 4 bases, leaving 16 bases between them. Germline-derived CDR1 and CDR2 are SQVTM and ANQGSEA.

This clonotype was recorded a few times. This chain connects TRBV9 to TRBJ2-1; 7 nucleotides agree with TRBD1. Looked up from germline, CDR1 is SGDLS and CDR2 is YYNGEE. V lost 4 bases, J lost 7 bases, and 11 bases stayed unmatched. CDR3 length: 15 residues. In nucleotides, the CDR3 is TGTGCCAGCAGCACCTACAGGGGTTGGGGGAATGAGCAGTTCTTC. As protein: CASSTYRGWGNEQFF.

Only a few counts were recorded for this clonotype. This CDR3 reads CASSNGGGDYNEQFF. The CDR3 DNA reads as TGTGCCAGCAGCAATGGGGGGGGAGACTACAATGAGCAGTTCTTC. This chain links TRBV7-9 with TRBJ2-1, with 7 bases lining up with TRBD2. CDR3 size: 15 residues. The ends lost 5 bases at V and 3 bases at J; junction bases unmatched: 7. Germline CDR1 reads SEHNR; CDR2 reads FQNEAQ (reference sequence).

The CDR3 region is CATSDFTVGGIGYGTDTQYF. CDR3 sequence (DNA): TGTGCCACCAGTGATTTTACGGTGGGGGGGATAGGATACGGCACAGATACGCAGTATTTT. The chain couples TRBV24-1 to TRBJ2-3; 7 bases align to TRBD2. Germline CDR1 reads KGHDR; CDR2 reads SFDVKD. With V trimmed by 1 base and J by 1 base, 16 bases remained unmatched. The CDR3 extends over 20 amino acids.

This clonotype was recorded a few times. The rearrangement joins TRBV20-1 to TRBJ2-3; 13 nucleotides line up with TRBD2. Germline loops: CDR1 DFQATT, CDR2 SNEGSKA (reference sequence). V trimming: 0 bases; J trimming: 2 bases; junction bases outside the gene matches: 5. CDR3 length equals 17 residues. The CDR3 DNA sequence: TGCAGTGCTAGAGATCTGACTAGCGGGGGGTCCACAGATACGCAGTATTTT. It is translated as CSARDLTSGGSTDTQYF.

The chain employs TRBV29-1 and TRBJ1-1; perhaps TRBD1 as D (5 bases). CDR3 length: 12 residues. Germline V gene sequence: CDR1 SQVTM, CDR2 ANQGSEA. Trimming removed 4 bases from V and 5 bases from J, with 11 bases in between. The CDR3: CSVVWGGTEAFF. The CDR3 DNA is TGCAGCGTTGTGTGGGGGGGGACTGAAGCTTTCTTT.

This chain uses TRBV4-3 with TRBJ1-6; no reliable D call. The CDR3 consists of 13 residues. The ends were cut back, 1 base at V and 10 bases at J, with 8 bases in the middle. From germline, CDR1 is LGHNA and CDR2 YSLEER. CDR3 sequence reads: CASSQVPPSPLHF. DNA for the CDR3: TGCGCCAGCAGCCAAGTTCCACCATCACCCCTCCACTTT.

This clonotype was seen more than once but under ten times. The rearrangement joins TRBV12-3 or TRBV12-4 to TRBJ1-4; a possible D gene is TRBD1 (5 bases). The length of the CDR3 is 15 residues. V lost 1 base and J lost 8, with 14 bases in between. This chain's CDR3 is CASSLEGRAEEKLFF. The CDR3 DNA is TGTGCCAGCAGTTTAGAAGGCAGGGCTGAAGAAAAACTGTTTTTT.